At least ten counts were recorded for the clone carrying this T cell receptor (beta chain). Its antigen is still unknown. PBMCs numbering 2 million and stored at -80 C yielded the unsorted libraries. This specimen comes from a study of neurological immune-mediated disorders. Notes on the study in general: None of the CDR3 amino acid sequences of expanded clones were shared across subjects, and this suggested private repertoires in all groups.

CDR1 DFQATT and CDR2 SNEGSKA come from the germline V gene (reference sequence). V lost 3 bases to trimming and J lost 1 base, with 9 bases between them. There are 13 residues in the CDR3. By 5'RACE with 10-nucleotide random UMIs, the cDNA was made. One entry per CDR3 protein, called by TCRdb with MiXCR from the 5' RACE reads. The sample lists approximately 100,000 distinct CDR3 sequences; about 3.8% were seen once. J is TRBJ2-5 and V is TRBV20-1, with unresolved D. The specimen was PBMCs. This clonotype originated in a woman younger than 30 with multiple sclerosis. CDR3: CSASIETQETQYF. CDR3 DNA sequence: TGCAGTGCTAGTATCGAGACCCAAGAGACCCAGTACTTC.